These 19 T cell receptor beta chains came from one sample sequenced in a study of blood T cell repertoires in COVID-19. Sequencing was performed with immunoSEQ multiplex PCR; in TCRdb, only in-frame clones are kept and a portion is missing. The table records about 74,000 clones, roughly nine tenths of them present only once. Sequencing used peripheral blood. These receptors originate from a man between 50 and 59 years old with acute or convalescent COVID-19.

The chain combines TRBV6-6 with TRBJ1-2; D perhaps matches TRBD1 (6 bases). The germline V and J ends were trimmed by 5 bases and 2 bases, with 9 bases remaining between them. Germline loops: CDR1 MNHNY, CDR2 SVGAGI (reference sequence). The CDR3 contains 13 residues. In DNA form, the CDR3 reads TGTGCCAGCAGTGGGGGCTTAAACTATGGCTACACCTTC. Encoded protein: CASSGGLNYGYTF.

The genes are TRBV4-1 and TRBJ2-5; 8 nucleotides align to TRBD1. This CDR3 contains 18 residues. The germline CDR1 and CDR2 sequences are MGHRA and YSYEKL. The junction had 18 bases not matched to a gene; V was cut back by 4 bases and J by 5 bases. The CDR3 coding sequence is TGCGCCAGCAGCCCCTCCGGGACAGGTGGTATGGTGCGGGAGACCCAGTACTTC. It encodes CASSPSGTGGMVRETQYF.

V and J are TRBV7-8 and TRBJ2-7; D ambiguous. Germline CDR1 SGHVS, CDR2 FQNEAQ. V was pared by 1 base and J by 4 bases, with 14 bases between. The CDR3 consists of 15 residues. CDR3 residues: CASSLDSRVVYEQYF. DNA of the CDR3: TGTGCCAGCAGCTTAGATTCCCGGGTAGTTTACGAGCAGTACTTC.

This clone is a singleton in its sample. This chain links TRBV27 with TRBJ1-3; the D is unclear. V lost 3 bases and J lost 0, with 9 bases in between. Germline V CDR1 and CDR2: MNHEY, SMNVEV (reference sequence). The CDR3 is 15 residues long. This chain's CDR3 is CASSLGGDSGNTIYF. DNA for the CDR3: TGTGCCAGCAGTTTGGGAGGAGACTCTGGAAACACCATATATTTT.

The DNA of the CDR3 is TGTGCCAGCAGTGGATTGGGTGGAGATCCCTACGAGCAGTACGTC. Translated, it gives CASSGLGGDPYEQYV. The rearrangement joins TRBV2 to TRBJ2-7; D gene unclear. Germline-derived CDR1 and CDR2 are SNHLY and FYNNEI. The germline V and J ends were trimmed by 4 bases and 2 bases, with 15 bases remaining between them. The CDR3 totals 15 residues.

This sequence joins TRBV29-1 and TRBJ1-2; TRBD1 matches 12 bases. Germline values: CDR1 SQVTM, CDR2 ANQGSEA. With 6 bases clipped from V and 3 bases from J, the junction kept 8 bases outside the gene matches. This CDR3 contains 15 residues. CDR3 bases: TGCAGCGTGGTAGGGACAGGGGGCGAATACTATGGCTACACCTTC. This gives the protein CSVVGTGGEYYGYTF.

V and J are TRBV7-2 and TRBJ2-5; TRBD2 matches at 7 bases. This CDR3 is built from 16 residues. The J segment lost 2 bases and the V segment lost 5 bases, leaving 11 bases of the junction unmatched. Per the germline V gene, CDR1 is SGHTA and CDR2 is FQGNSA. The CDR3, as DNA: TGTGCCAGCAGCGGGGGGACTGGGCGGGGGCAAGAGACCCAGTACTTC. It specifies CASSGGTGRGQETQYF.

V usage is TRBV4-1 and J usage is TRBJ1-1; a weak D match, TRBD1 (5 bases). The V gene lost 0 bases and the J gene lost 4 bases, with 12 bases spanning the gap. This CDR3 has 15 residues. Looked up from germline, CDR1 is MGHRA and CDR2 is YSYEKL. The CDR3 spells CASSQEVGEGTEAFF. Written as DNA, the CDR3 is TGCGCCAGCAGCCAAGAGGTGGGGGAGGGCACTGAAGCTTTCTTT.

DNA of the CDR3: TGTGCCAGTAGTTTCCAGGGATCAGCCTACGAGCAGTACTTC. Its protein is CASSFQGSAYEQYF. The J gene is TRBJ2-7, the V gene TRBV19; D may be TRBD1 (5 bases). V lost 5 bases, J lost 2 bases, and 13 bases lay in between. Germline lookup yields CDR1 LNHDA and CDR2 SQIVND (reference sequence). The CDR3 length is 14 residues.

This sequence joins TRBV10-2 and TRBJ2-7; weak D call: TRBD2 (5 bases). Germline V CDR1 and CDR2: WSHSY, SAAADI. The CDR3 covers 13 residues. V was shortened by 4 bases and J by 2 bases, with 9 bases between the two germline ends. CDR3 loop: CASSAPGAYEQYF. The CDR3 DNA follows: TGCGCCAGCAGTGCCCCCGGGGCCTACGAGCAGTACTTC.

The rearrangement joins TRBV6-5 to TRBJ2-7; tentative D call: TRBD1 (5 bases). Trimming took off 6 bases at V and 2 bases at J, with 5 bases between the two ends. This CDR3 has 11 residues. Germline CDR1 reads MNHEY; CDR2 reads SVGAGI. CDR3 nucleotides: TGTGCCAGCAGGGACACCTACGAGCAGTACGTC. Translating gives CASRDTYEQYV.

The chain couples TRBV28 to TRBJ2-5; D unclear. Germline V gene lookup returns CDR1 MDHEN and CDR2 SYDVKM. V gave up 5 bases and J gave up 5 bases, with 24 bases separating them. The CDR3 is 17 amino acids. The CDR3 here is CASSLPTAGVRGETQYF. DNA of the CDR3: TGTGCCAGCAGTCTCCCAACCGCAGGCGTCCGTGGGGAGACCCAGTACTTC.

The V and J genes are TRBV28 and TRBJ1-5, with 12 bases lining up with TRBD1. The germline gives CDR1 MDHEN, CDR2 SYDVKM. The CDR3 totals 14 residues. The J segment lost 6 bases and the V segment lost 10 bases, leaving 7 bases of the junction unmatched. The CDR3 spells CATRGQGAFQPQHF. For the CDR3, the DNA is TGTGCCACCCGGGGACAGGGGGCGTTTCAGCCCCAGCATTTT.

The chain carries TRBV9 and TRBJ2-7, with 8 bases matching TRBD2. Losses at the gene ends were 0 bases for V and 4 bases for J; bases not matched to a gene: 6. The CDR3 is 15 amino acids. CDR1 SGDLS and CDR2 YYNGEE come from the germline V gene. CDR3 region: CASSVASGGPYEQYF. CDR3 bases: TGTGCCAGCAGCGTAGCTTCGGGAGGGCCGTACGAGCAGTACTTC.

The chain employs TRBV11-2 and TRBJ2-5; 8 bases fit TRBD2. Germline V CDR1 and CDR2: SGHAT, FQNNGV. The CDR3 runs 13 residues. The trim removed 5 bases at V and 5 bases at J, leaving 4 bases unmatched. The CDR3 protein is CASSPGRAETQYF. CDR3 in DNA: TGTGCCAGCAGCCCCGGGAGGGCCGAGACCCAGTACTTC.

This clone was seen only a few times. The CDR3 reads CASSRTGKGGYTF. The DNA of the CDR3 is TGTGCCAGCAGCCGGACAGGGAAAGGGGGCTACACCTTC. The chain employs TRBV7-9 and TRBJ1-2; 8 bases fit TRBD1. Per germline, CDR1 SEHNR and CDR2 FQNEAQ (reference sequence). Trimming at V came to 5 bases and at J to 8 bases, leaving 7 bases not matched to a gene. The CDR3 is made up of 13 amino acids.

This clone is a singleton in its sample. This sequence joins TRBV9 and TRBJ2-2, with 9 bases matching TRBD2. The CDR3 covers 16 residues. Losses at the gene ends were 1 base for V and 3 bases for J; bases not matched to a gene: 4. CDR1 is SGDLS, CDR2 YYNGEE, per germline. In DNA, the CDR3 is TGTGCCAGCAGCGTAAGACTAGCGGAACACACCGGGGAGCTGTTTTTT. It is translated as CASSVRLAEHTGELFF. Filled out from reference TRBV9 and TRBJ2-2, the complete variable domain reads DSGVTQTPKHLITATGQRVTLRCSPRSGDLSVYWYQQSLDQGLQFLIQYYNGEERAKGNILERFSAQQFPDLHSELNLSSLELGDSALYFCASSVRLAEHTGELFFGEGSRLTVL.

This clone was seen only once. The CDR3 loop reads CASSRQGITEAFF. The CDR3 DNA reads TGTGCCAGCAGTAGACAGGGAATTACTGAAGCTTTCTTT. J is TRBJ1-1 and V is TRBV12-3 or TRBV12-4; 7 bases fit TRBD1. V gave up 5 bases and J gave up 5 bases; unmatched junction bases: 5. CDR3 length equals 13 residues.

V gene TRBV14 combines with J gene TRBJ1-3; unclear D gene. Trimming removed 4 bases from V and 5 bases from J, with 6 bases in between. CDR3 length: 12 residues. The V gene's germline CDR1 is SGHDN and CDR2 FVKESK. The DNA for the CDR3 is TGTGCCAGCAGCCCGGGTCGAAACACCATATATTTT. Protein product: CASSPGRNTIYF.